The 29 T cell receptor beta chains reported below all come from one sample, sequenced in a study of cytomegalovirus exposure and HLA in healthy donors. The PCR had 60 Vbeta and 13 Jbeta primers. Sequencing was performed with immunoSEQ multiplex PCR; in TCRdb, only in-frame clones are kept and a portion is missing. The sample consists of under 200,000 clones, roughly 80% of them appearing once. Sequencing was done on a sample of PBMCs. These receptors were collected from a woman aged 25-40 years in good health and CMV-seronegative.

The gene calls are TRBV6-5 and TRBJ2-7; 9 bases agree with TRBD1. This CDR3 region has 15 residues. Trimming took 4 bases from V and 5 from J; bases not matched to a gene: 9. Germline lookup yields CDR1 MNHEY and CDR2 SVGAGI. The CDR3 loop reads CASSSRGQGLDEQYF. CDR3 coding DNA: TGTGCCAGCAGTTCCCGGGGACAGGGCCTCGACGAGCAGTACTTC.

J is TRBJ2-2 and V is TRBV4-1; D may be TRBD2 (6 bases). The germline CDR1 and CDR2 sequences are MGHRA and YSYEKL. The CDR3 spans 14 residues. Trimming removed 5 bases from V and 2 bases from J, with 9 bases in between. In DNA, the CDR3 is TGCGCCAGCAGCTTGGGGGGAAACACCGGGGAGCTGTTTTTT. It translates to CASSLGGNTGELFF.

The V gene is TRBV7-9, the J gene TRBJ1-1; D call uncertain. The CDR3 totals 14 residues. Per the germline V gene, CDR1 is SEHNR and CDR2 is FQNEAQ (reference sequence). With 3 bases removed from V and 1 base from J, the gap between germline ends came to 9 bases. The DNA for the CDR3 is TGTGCCAGCAGCTTCTTCACGGGGAACACTGAAGCTTTCTTT. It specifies CASSFFTGNTEAFF.

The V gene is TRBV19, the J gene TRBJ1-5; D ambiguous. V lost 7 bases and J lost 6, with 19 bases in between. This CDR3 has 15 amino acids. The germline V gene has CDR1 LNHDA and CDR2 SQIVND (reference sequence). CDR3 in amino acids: CASTLAQKSGQPQHF. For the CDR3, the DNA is TGTGCCAGTACCCTAGCCCAAAAATCGGGTCAGCCCCAGCATTTT.

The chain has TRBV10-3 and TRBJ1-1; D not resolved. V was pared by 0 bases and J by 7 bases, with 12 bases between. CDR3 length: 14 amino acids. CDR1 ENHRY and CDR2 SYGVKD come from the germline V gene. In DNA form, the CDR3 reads TGTGCCATCAGTGAGTCTTTAGAGGGTGATGAAGCTTTCTTT. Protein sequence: CAISESLEGDEAFF.

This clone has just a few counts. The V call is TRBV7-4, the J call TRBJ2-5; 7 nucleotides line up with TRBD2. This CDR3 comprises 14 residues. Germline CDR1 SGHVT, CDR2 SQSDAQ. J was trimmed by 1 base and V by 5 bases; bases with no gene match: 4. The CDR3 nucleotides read TGTGCCAGCAGCGGGGGGACTACCCAAGAGACCCAGTACTTC. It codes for CASSGGTTQETQYF.

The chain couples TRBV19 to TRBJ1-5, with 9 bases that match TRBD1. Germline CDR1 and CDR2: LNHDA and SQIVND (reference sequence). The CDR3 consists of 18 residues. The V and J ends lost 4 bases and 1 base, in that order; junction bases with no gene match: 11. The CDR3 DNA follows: TGTGCCAGTAGTACTTCTGGACAGGGGAGGGGAAGCAATCAGCCCCAGCATTTT. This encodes CASSTSGQGRGSNQPQHF.

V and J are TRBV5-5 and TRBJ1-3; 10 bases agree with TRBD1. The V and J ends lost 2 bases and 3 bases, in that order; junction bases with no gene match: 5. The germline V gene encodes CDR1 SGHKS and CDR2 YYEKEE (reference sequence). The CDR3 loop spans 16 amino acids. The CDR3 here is CASSFVDRGLGNTIYF. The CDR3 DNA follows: TGTGCCAGCAGCTTCGTTGACAGGGGGCTTGGAAACACCATATATTTT. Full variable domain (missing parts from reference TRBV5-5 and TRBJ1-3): DAGVTQSPTHLIKTRGQQVTLRCSPISGHKSVSWYQQVLGQGPQFIFQYYEKEERGRGNFPDRFSARQFPNYSSELNVNALLLGDSALYLCASSFVDRGLGNTIYFGEGSWLTVV.

In DNA, the CDR3 is TGTGCCAGCAGTGAAGTGGGGGGTTCACCCCTCCACTTT. It is translated as CASSEVGGSPLHF. The chain recombines TRBV2 with TRBJ1-6; maybe TRBD1 (5 bases). The CDR3 is made up of 13 amino acids. With 1 base removed from V and 9 bases from J, the gap between germline ends came to 7 bases. CDR1 is SNHLY and CDR2 is FYNNEI in the germline V gene.

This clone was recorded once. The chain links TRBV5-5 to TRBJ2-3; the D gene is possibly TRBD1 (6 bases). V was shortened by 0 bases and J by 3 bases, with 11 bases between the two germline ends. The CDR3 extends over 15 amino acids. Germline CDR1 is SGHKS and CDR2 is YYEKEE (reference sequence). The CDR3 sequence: CASSLDGQRTDTQYF. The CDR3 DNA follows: TGTGCCAGCAGCTTGGACGGACAGAGAACAGATACGCAGTATTTT.

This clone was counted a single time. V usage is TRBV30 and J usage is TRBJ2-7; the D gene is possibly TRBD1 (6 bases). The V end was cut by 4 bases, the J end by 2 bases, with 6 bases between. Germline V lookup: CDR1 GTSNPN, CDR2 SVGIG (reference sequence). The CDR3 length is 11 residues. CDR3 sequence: CAWTGAYEQYF. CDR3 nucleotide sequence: TGTGCCTGGACAGGGGCCTACGAGCAGTACTTC.

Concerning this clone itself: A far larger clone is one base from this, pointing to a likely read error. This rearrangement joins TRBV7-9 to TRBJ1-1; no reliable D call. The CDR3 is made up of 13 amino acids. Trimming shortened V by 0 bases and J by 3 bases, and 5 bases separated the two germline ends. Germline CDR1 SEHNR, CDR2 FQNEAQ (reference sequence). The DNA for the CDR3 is TGTGCCAGCAGCTTAGCCGGGTACACTGAAGCTTTCTTT. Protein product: CASSLAGYTEAFF.

CDR3 region: CAWVGELQGSYGYTF. The CDR3 DNA reads as TGTGCCTGGGTGGGGGAATTACAGGGAAGCTATGGCTACACCTTC. This chain joins TRBV30 and TRBJ1-2; tentatively, D is TRBD1 (6 bases). The CDR3 consists of 15 residues. V shed 5 bases and J shed 4 bases, with 20 bases lying between them. Germline V gene lookup returns CDR1 GTSNPN and CDR2 SVGIG (reference sequence).

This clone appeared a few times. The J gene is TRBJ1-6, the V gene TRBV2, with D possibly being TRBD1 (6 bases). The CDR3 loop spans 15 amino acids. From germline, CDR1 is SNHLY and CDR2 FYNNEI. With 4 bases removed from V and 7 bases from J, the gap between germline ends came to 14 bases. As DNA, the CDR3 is TGTGCCAGCAGTGGGGGGCGCGCGGGCAATTCACCCCTCCACTTT. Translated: CASSGGRAGNSPLHF.

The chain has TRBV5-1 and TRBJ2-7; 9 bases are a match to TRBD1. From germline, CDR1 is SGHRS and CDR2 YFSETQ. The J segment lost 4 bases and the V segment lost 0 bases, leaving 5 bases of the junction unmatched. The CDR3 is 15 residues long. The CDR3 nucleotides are TGCGCCAGCAGCTTGGCACAGGGGGCCGGGTACGAGCAGTACTTC. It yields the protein CASSLAQGAGYEQYF. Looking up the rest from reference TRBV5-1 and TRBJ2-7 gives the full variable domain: KAGVTQTPRYLIKTRGQQVTLSCSPISGHRSVSWYQQTPGQGLQFLFEYFSETQRNKGNFPGRFSGRQFSNSRSEMNVSTLELGDSALYLCASSLAQGAGYEQYFGPGTRLTVT.

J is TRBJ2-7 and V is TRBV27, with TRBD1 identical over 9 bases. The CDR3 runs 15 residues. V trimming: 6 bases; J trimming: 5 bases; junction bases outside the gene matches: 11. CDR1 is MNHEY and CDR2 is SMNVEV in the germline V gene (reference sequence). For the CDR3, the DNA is TGTGCCAGCAGGTTGGTCGGGACAGGGTCCAACGAGCAGTACTTC. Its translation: CASRLVGTGSNEQYF.

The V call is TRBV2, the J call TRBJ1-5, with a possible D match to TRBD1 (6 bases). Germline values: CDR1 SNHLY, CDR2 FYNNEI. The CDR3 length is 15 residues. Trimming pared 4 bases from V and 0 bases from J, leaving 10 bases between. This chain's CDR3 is CASSGGQYSNQPQHF. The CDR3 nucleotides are TGTGCCAGCAGTGGGGGGCAATATAGCAATCAGCCCCAGCATTTT.

CDR3 coding DNA: TGTGCCAGCAGTTTATCAGCGGGATACGAGCAGTACTTC. It encodes CASSLSAGYEQYF. The chain couples TRBV27 to TRBJ2-7; 7 bases align to TRBD2. There are 13 residues in the CDR3. V shed 0 bases, J shed 4 bases, and the junction held 0 bases outside the gene matches. CDR1 and CDR2 (germline): MNHEY, SMNVEV (reference sequence).

The DNA for the CDR3 is TGTGCCAGCAGCCAACAAACTAGCTCTGGGGCCAACGTCCTGACTTTC. Translating it yields CASSQQTSSGANVLTF. The chain is built from TRBV14 and TRBJ2-6; D might be TRBD2 (5 bases). The V gene's germline CDR1 is SGHDN and CDR2 FVKESK. This CDR3 has 16 residues. V lost 2 bases, J lost 0 bases, and 8 bases lay in between.

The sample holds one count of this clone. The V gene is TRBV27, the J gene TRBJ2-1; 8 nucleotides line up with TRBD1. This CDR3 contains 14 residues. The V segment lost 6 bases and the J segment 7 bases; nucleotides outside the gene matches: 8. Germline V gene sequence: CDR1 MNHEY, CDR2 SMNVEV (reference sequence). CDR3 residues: CASRRTGLGNEQFF. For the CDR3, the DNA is TGTGCCAGCAGAAGGACAGGGTTGGGAAATGAGCAGTTCTTC.

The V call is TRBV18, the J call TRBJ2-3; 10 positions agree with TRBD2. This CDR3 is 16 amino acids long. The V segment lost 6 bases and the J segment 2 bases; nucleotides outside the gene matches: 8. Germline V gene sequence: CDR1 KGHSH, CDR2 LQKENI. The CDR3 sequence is CASSQRTSGNTDTQYF. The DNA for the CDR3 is TGTGCCAGCTCGCAACGGACTAGCGGCAACACAGATACGCAGTATTTT.

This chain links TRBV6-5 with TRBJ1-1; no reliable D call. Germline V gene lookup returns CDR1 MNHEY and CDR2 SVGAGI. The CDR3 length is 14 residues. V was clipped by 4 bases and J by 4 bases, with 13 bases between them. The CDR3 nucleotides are TGTGCCAGCAGTTCTAGCCCCAGGAGCACTGAAGCTTTCTTT. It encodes CASSSSPRSTEAFF.

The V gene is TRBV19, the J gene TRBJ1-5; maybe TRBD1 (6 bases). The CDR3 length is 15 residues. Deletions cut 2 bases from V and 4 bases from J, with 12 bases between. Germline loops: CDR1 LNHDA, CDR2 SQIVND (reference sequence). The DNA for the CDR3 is TGTGCCAGTAGTATATCCGGGACAATGAATCAGCCCCAGCATTTT. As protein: CASSISGTMNQPQHF.

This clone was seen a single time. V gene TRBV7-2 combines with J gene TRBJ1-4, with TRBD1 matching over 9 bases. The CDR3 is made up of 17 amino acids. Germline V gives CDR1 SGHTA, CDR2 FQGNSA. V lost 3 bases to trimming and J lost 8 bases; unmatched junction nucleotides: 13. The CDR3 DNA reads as TGTGCCAGCAGCTTCCCCGTACAGGGGGCGTTTCAGGAAAAACTGTTTTTT. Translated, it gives CASSFPVQGAFQEKLFF.

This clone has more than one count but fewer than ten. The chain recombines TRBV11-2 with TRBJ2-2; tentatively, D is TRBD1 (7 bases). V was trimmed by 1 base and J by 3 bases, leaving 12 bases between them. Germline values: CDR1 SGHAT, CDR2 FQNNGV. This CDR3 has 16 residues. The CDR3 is CASSLGPRGDTGELFF. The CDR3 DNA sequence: TGTGCCAGCAGCTTAGGCCCCAGGGGGGACACCGGGGAGCTGTTTTTT.

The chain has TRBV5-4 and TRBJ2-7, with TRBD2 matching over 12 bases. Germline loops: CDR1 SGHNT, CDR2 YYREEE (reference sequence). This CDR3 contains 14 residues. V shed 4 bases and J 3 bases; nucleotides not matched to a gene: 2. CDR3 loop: CASSLAGGHYEQYF. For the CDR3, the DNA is TGTGCCAGCAGCCTAGCGGGGGGGCACTACGAGCAGTACTTC.

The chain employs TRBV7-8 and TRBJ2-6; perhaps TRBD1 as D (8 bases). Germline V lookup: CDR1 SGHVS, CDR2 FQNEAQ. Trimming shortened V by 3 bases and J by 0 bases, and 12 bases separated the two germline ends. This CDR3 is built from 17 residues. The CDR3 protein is CASSLNRGGSGANVLTF. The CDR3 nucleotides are TGTGCCAGCAGCTTGAACAGGGGGGGCTCTGGGGCCAACGTCCTGACTTTC.

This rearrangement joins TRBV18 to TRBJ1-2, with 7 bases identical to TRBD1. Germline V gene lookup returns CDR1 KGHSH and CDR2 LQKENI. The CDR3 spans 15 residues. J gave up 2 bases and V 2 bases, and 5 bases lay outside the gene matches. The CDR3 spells CASSPGGQPNYGYTF. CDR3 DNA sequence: TGTGCCAGCTCACCAGGGGGACAGCCGAACTATGGCTACACCTTC.

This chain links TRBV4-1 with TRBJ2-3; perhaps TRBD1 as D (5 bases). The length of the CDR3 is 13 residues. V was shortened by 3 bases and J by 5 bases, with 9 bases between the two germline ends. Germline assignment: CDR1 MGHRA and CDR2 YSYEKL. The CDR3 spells CASSHPQGDTQYF. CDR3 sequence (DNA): TGCGCCAGCAGCCATCCTCAGGGAGATACGCAGTATTTT.